A single sample is the source of the 15 T cell receptor beta chains below, sequenced in a study of cytotoxic CD8 clonotypes in ibrutinib-treated CLL. TCRdb keeps only in-frame clones here, not all; method: immunoSEQ multiplex PCR. The sample lists some 93,000 clones; 70% to 80% were seen once. This sample comprised PBMCs, obtained after 12 months of ibrutinib treatment. These receptors were obtained from a human donor with chronic lymphocytic leukemia.

This clone was found once. The chain combines TRBV30 with TRBJ1-1; D is undetermined. The CDR3 loop spans 12 amino acids. Trimming shortened V by 4 bases and J by 1 base, and 7 bases separated the two germline ends. Germline assignment: CDR1 GTSNPN and CDR2 SVGIG (reference sequence). As DNA, the CDR3 is TGTGCCTGGAATCTGGGGAACACTGAAGCTTTCTTT. Amino acids: CAWNLGNTEAFF.

The count of this clone is one. This chain connects TRBV7-2 to TRBJ2-4, with D perhaps matching TRBD1 (6 bases). Trimming shortened V by 2 bases and J by 9 bases, and 17 bases separated the two germline ends. Looked up from germline, CDR1 is SGHTA and CDR2 is FQGNSA. The CDR3 is made up of 15 amino acids. DNA for the CDR3: TGTGCCAGCAGCTTAACTGGCAGGGGCGGTAGCATTCAGTACTTC. Its protein product is CASSLTGRGGSIQYF.

The V call is TRBV7-3, the J call TRBJ1-4, with D possibly TRBD1 on 5 matching bases. CDR1 and CDR2 from the germline V gene are SGHTA and FQGTGA. V was clipped by 2 bases and J by 5 bases, with 9 bases between them. The CDR3 is made up of 14 amino acids. As DNA, the CDR3 is TGTGCCAGCAGCTTAGGGGGGTTGAATGAAAAACTGTTTTTT. Protein: CASSLGGLNEKLFF. Based on the CDR3 plus reference TRBV7-3 and TRBJ1-4, the full variable domain is GAGVSQTPSNKVTEKGKYVELRCDPISGHTALYWYRQSLGQGPEFLIYFQGTGAADDSGLPNDRFFAVRPEGSVSTLKIQRTERGDSAVYLCASSLGGLNEKLFFGSGTQLSVL.

The chain employs TRBV5-6 and TRBJ1-5; D is unresolved. The CDR3 spans 17 residues. V lost 0 bases and J lost 3, with 16 bases in between. Germline loops: CDR1 SGHDT, CDR2 YYEEEE. In DNA form, the CDR3 reads TGTGCCAGCAGCTTGGCGGGGTCACCCGCTACCAATCAGCCCCAGCATTTT. The encoded protein is CASSLAGSPATNQPQHF.

The V and J genes are TRBV4-2 and TRBJ1-4; D perhaps matches TRBD1 (6 bases). V lost 4 bases and J 8 bases, leaving 14 bases between the germline ends. Per the germline V gene, CDR1 is LGHNA and CDR2 is YNFKEQ. The CDR3 sequence is 14 residues long. The CDR3 DNA follows: TGTGCCAGCAGCCCCACAGGGACGCAAGAAAAACTGTTTTTT. This codes for CASSPTGTQEKLFF.

The rearrangement joins TRBV7-2 to TRBJ2-1; 8 positions match TRBD2. The CDR3 consists of 15 residues. Germline V CDR1 and CDR2: SGHTA, FQGNSA. Losses at the gene ends were 1 base for V and 6 bases for J; bases not matched to a gene: 5. This CDR3 reads CASSLDAGLVNEQFF. The CDR3, as DNA: TGTGCCAGCAGCTTAGATGCGGGACTAGTCAATGAGCAGTTCTTC.

The J gene is TRBJ2-6, the V gene TRBV4-3; the D gene is possibly TRBD2 (5 bases). V lost 4 bases and J lost 4, with 14 bases in between. The CDR3 totals 16 residues. In germline, CDR1 is LGHNA, CDR2 YSLEER. The CDR3 here is CASSPTRVWGANVLTF. The CDR3 DNA sequence: TGCGCCAGCAGCCCGACGCGGGTGTGGGGGGCCAACGTCCTGACTTTC.

This chain joins TRBV11-3 and TRBJ2-2; D uncertain. The V end was cut by 0 bases, the J end by 4 bases, with 6 bases between. The V gene's germline CDR1 is SGHNT and CDR2 YENEEA. This CDR3 is built from 14 residues. The CDR3, as DNA: TGTGCCAGCAGCTTAGATGCAGTCACCGGGGAGCTGTTTTTT. It translates to CASSLDAVTGELFF.

The gene calls are TRBV5-5 and TRBJ2-3; D may be TRBD1 (5 bases). V was clipped by 1 base and J by 4 bases, with 13 bases between them. This CDR3 contains 15 residues. The V gene's germline CDR1 is SGHKS and CDR2 YYEKEE (reference sequence). The CDR3 DNA follows: TGTGCCAGCAGCTTGTCAGGGTTCGGATCAGATACGCAGTATTTT. Translation gives CASSLSGFGSDTQYF.

This chain links TRBV19 with TRBJ1-4, with 9 positions matching TRBD1. The trim removed 10 bases at V and 4 bases at J, leaving 10 bases unmatched. The germline gives CDR1 LNHDA, CDR2 SQIVND (reference sequence). CDR3 length: 15 amino acids. The CDR3: CATGVGQGLNEKLFF. In DNA, the CDR3 is TGTGCCACAGGGGTAGGACAGGGGCTTAATGAAAAACTGTTTTTT. Full variable domain (remainder filled in from reference TRBV19 and TRBJ1-4): DGGITQSPKYLFRKEGQNVTLSCEQNLNHDAMYWYRQDPGQGLRLIYYSQIVNDFQKGDIAEGYSVSREKKESFPLTVTSAQKNPTAFYLCATGVGQGLNEKLFFGSGTQLSVL.

The V and J genes are TRBV7-9 and TRBJ1-3; no reliable D call. The CDR3 contains 14 residues. Per the germline V gene, CDR1 is SEHNR and CDR2 is FQNEAQ (reference sequence). The germline V and J ends were trimmed by 5 bases and 0 bases, with 8 bases remaining between them. CDR3 sequence: CASSPQSSGNTIYF. CDR3 in DNA: TGTGCCAGCAGCCCACAGAGCTCTGGAAACACCATATATTTT.

This chain joins TRBV20-1 and TRBJ2-2, with D uncertain. This CDR3 spans 11 amino acids. From germline, CDR1 is DFQATT and CDR2 SNEGSKA (reference sequence). Trimming removed 3 bases from V and 7 bases from J, with 6 bases in between. As DNA, the CDR3 is TGCAGTGCTAGTATTTACGGGGAGCTGTTTTTT. It specifies CSASIYGELFF.

This clone showed up just once. J is TRBJ2-7 and V is TRBV5-1; TRBD1 matches 10 bases. The CDR3 is 15 residues long. Per the germline V gene, CDR1 is SGHRS and CDR2 is YFSETQ. With 0 bases clipped from V and 4 bases from J, the junction kept 4 bases outside the gene matches. CDR3 sequence (DNA): TGCGCCAGCAGCTTGGACGGGACAGGGGTATACGAGCAGTACTTC. It codes for CASSLDGTGVYEQYF.

This chain links TRBV6-6 with TRBJ1-5; unclear D gene. CDR1 is MNHNY, CDR2 SVGAGI, per germline (reference sequence). CDR3 length: 14 residues. The V and J ends lost 4 bases and 6 bases respectively, with 13 bases between them. The CDR3 loop reads CASSSRAVGQPQHF. CDR3 coding DNA: TGTGCCAGCAGTTCTCGCGCAGTAGGTCAGCCCCAGCATTTT.

The chain has TRBV6-4 and TRBJ2-1; no reliable D call. Germline lookup yields CDR1 MRHNA and CDR2 SNTAGT. The CDR3 contains 13 residues. V lost 0 bases and J lost 7, with 7 bases in between. The CDR3 region has the DNA TGTGCCAGCAGTGACTCAACAGTTAATGAGCAGTTCTTC. Translated, it gives CASSDSTVNEQFF.